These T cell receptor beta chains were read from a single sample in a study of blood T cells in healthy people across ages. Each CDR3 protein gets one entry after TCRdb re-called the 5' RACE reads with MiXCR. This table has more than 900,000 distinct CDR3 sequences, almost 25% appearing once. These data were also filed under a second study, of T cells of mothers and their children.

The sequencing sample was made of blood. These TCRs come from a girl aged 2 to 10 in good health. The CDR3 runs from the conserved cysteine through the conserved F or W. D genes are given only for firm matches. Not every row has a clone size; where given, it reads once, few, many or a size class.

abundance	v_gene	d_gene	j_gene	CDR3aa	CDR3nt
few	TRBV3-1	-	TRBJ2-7	CASSSSVASKYF	TGTGCCAGCAGTTCGTCAGTTGCTTCGAAGTACTTC
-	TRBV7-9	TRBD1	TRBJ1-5	CASSTDRERRNQPQHF	TGTGCCAGCAGCACGGACAGGGAGAGGCGCAATCAGCCCCAGCATTTT
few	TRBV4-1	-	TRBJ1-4	CASSLIEGVWEKLFF	TGCGCCAGCAGCCTAATCGAAGGGGTATGGGAAAAACTGTTTTTT
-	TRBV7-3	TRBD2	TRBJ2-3	CASSLTGGSPPTDTQYF	TGTGCCAGCAGCCTAACGGGGGGGAGTCCCCCCACAGATACGCAGTATTTT
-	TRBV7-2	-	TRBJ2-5	CASSFPQEETQYF	TGTGCCAGCAGCTTCCCTCAAGAAGAGACCCAGTACTTC
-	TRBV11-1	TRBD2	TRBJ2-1	CASSLAGVAGDPYNEQFF	TGTGCCAGCAGCTTAGCGGGAGTAGCGGGAGACCCATACAATGAGCAGTTCTTC
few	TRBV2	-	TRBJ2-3	CASRETFIRDTQYF	TGTGCCAGCCGAGAGACTTTTATCAGAGATACGCAGTATTTT
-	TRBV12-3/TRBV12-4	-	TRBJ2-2	CASSLELARTGELFF	TGTGCCAGCAGTTTAGAACTAGCAAGGACCGGGGAGCTGTTTTTT
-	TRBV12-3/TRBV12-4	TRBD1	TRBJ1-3	CAIGTDGNTIYF	TGTGCCATCGGGACAGACGGAAACACCATATATTTT
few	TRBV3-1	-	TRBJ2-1	CASSQVFILYSYNEQFF	TGTGCCAGCAGCCAAGTTTTCATCTTGTACTCCTACAATGAGCAGTTCTTC
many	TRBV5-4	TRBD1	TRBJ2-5	CASTTTGTETQYF	TGTGCCAGCACCACGACAGGGACCGAGACCCAGTACTTC
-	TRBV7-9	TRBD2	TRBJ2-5	CASSFSGDQETQYF	TGTGCCAGCAGCTTTAGCGGGGACCAAGAGACCCAGTACTTC
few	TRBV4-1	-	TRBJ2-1	CASSQDRERGVFEQFF	TGCGCCAGCAGCCAAGATCGGGAACGAGGGGTTTTTGAGCAGTTCTTC
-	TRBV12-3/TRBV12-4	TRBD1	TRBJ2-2	CASSYGQVTGELFF	TGTGCCAGCAGTTATGGACAGGTTACCGGGGAGCTGTTTTTT
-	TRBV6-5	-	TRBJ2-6	CASSYSPGTNSGANVLTF	TGTGCCAGCAGTTACTCCCCAGGTACAAACTCTGGGGCCAACGTCCTGACTTTC
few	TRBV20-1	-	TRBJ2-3	CSARGGGPYTPDTQYF	TGCAGTGCTAGAGGGGGGGGCCCATATACCCCAGATACGCAGTATTTT
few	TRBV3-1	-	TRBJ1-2	CASSLDRGGYGYTF	TGTGCCAGCAGCTTGGACAGAGGGGGCTATGGCTACACCTTC
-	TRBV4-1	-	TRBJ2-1	CASSLGVESEQFF	TGCGCCAGCAGCCTCGGGGTGGAGAGTGAGCAGTTCTTC
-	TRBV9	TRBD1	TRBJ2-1	CASSVTLTGVLFF	TGTGCCAGCAGCGTTACCCTGACAGGGGTACTGTTCTTC
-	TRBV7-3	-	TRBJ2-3	CASGAWWGTDTQYF	TGTGCCTCAGGGGCATGGTGGGGCACAGATACGCAGTATTTT
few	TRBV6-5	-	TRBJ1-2	CASSYQSAYGYTF	TGTGCCAGCAGTTACCAATCCGCCTATGGCTACACCTTC
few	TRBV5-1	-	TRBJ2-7	CASSLDVIRGEQYF	TGCGCCAGCAGCTTGGATGTGATTAGGGGCGAGCAGTACTTC
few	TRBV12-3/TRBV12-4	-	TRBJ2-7	CASSSETGSYEQYF	TGTGCCAGCAGTTCCGAGACAGGTTCCTACGAGCAGTACTTC
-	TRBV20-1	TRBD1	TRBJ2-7	CSAPSGTGVDEQYF	TGCAGTGCTCCATCCGGGACAGGGGTAGACGAGCAGTACTTC
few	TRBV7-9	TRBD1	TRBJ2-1	CASDRDYNEQFF	TGTGCCAGCGACAGGGACTACAATGAGCAGTTCTTC
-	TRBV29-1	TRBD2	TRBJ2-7	CSVEDASGMPSGEQYF	TGCAGCGTTGAAGATGCTAGCGGGATGCCTTCGGGTGAGCAGTACTTC
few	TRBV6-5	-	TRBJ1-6	CASTTGVYNSPLHF	TGTGCCAGTACCACGGGGGTCTATAATTCACCCCTCCACTTT
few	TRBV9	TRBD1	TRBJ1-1	CASDRQGAVTEAFF	TGTGCCAGCGACAGACAGGGGGCAGTCACTGAAGCTTTCTTT